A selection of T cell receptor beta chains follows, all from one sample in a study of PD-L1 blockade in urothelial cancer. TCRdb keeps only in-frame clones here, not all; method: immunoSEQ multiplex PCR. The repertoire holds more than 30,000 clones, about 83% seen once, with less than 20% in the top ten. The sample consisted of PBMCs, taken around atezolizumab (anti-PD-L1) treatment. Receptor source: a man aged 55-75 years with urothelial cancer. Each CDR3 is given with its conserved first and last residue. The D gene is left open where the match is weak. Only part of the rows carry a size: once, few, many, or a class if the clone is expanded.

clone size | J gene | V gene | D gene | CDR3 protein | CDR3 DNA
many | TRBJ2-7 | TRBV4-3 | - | CASSQSFEEPDSSSYEQYF | TGCGCCAGCAGCCAAAGTTTTGAGGAACCCGACTCGAGCTCCTACGAGCAGTACTTC
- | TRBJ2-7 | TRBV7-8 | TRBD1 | CASSLQGARTYEQYF | TGTGCCAGCAGCTTACAGGGGGCAAGAACCTACGAGCAGTACTTC
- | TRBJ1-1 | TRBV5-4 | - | CASSLDRQNTEAFF | TGTGCCAGCAGCTTGGATCGACAGAACACTGAAGCTTTCTTT
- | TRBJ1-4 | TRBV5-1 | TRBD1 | CASSLQTGGEKLFF | TGCGCCAGCAGCCTACAGACAGGGGGTGAAAAACTGTTTTTT
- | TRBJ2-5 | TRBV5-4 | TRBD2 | CASSLFGGKTQYF | TGTGCCAGCAGCTTGTTCGGGGGGAAGACCCAGTACTTC
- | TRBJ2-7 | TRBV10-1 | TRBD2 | CASSGFGLAGGYEQYF | TGCGCCAGTTCTGGCTTCGGACTAGCGGGAGGCTACGAGCAGTACTTC
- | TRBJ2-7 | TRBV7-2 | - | CASSPQGITYEQYF | TGTGCCAGCAGCCCCCAGGGGATAACCTACGAGCAGTACTTC
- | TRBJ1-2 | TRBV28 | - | CASSLGAYDGYTF | TGTGCCAGCAGTTTGGGGGCATATGATGGCTACACCTTC
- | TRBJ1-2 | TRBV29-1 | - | CSVSDGAGGYTF | TGCAGCGTGTCGGATGGGGCCGGTGGCTACACCTTC
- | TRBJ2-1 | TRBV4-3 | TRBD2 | CASSQAVGTSGKGGSEQFF | TGCGCCAGCAGCCAAGCCGTCGGGACTAGCGGAAAAGGGGGATCTGAGCAGTTCTTC
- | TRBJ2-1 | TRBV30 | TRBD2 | CAWSVALAGGEQFF | TGTGCCTGGAGTGTAGCACTAGCGGGAGGCGAGCAGTTCTTC
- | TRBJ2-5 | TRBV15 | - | CATSREQLQETQYF | TGTGCCACCAGCAGAGAACAGCTCCAAGAGACCCAGTACTTC
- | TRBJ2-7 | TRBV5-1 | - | CASSPGSYEQYF | TGCGCCAGCAGCCCCGGTAGCTACGAGCAGTACTTC
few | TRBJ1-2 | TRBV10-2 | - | CASSTDRLPPNYGYTF | TGCGCCAGCAGTACCGACAGGCTCCCTCCTAACTATGGCTACACCTTC
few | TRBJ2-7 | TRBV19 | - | CASSSRVSYEQYF | TGTGCCAGTAGTAGCCGGGTCTCCTACGAGCAGTACTTC
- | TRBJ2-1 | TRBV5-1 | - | CASGLTYNEQFF | TGCGCCAGCGGACTCACCTACAATGAGCAGTTCTTC
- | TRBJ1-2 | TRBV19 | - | CASSSLRGKNYGYTF | TGTGCCAGTAGTTCCCTCAGGGGAAAGAACTATGGCTACACCTTC
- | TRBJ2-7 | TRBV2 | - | CASSALGLEQYF | TGTGCCAGCAGTGCCCTCGGACTAGAGCAGTACTTC
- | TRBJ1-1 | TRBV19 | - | CASSIVVGTEAFF | TGTGCCAGTAGTATCGTGGTCGGCACTGAAGCTTTCTTT
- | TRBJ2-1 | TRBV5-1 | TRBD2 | CASSLSLAGDNEQFF | TGCGCCAGCAGCTTGAGCCTAGCGGGGGACAATGAGCAGTTCTTC
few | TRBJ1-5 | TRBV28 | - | CASSKPDRPPIIYSNQPQHF | TGTGCCAGCAGCAAACCCGACAGGCCACCTATAATTTATAGCAATCAGCCCCAGCATTTT
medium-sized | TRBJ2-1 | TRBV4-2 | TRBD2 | CASSQDSGLTSNEQFF | TGTGCCAGCAGCCAAGATTCGGGACTAACTAGCAATGAGCAGTTCTTC
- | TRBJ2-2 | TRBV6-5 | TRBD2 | CASGVSGGVTGELFF | TGTGCCAGCGGAGTTAGCGGGGGGGTGACCGGGGAGCTGTTTTTT
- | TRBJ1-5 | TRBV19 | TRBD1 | CASRETGAGSNQPQHF | TGTGCCAGTAGAGAGACAGGGGCGGGTAGCAATCAGCCCCAGCATTTT
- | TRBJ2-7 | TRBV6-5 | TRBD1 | CASSVRQGRYEQYF | TGTGCCAGCAGTGTTCGACAGGGCCGCTACGAGCAGTACTTC
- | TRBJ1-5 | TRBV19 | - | CASSIEVPGNNQPQHF | TGTGCCAGTAGTATAGAAGTCCCGGGGAACAATCAGCCCCAGCATTTT
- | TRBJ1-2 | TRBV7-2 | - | CASSGTGNIGYTF | TGTGCCAGCAGCGGCACAGGGAATATTGGCTACACCTTC
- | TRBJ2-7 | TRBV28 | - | CASSLKRRQTASLFNEQYF | TGTGCCAGCAGTTTAAAGCGTCGCCAGACAGCGTCCTTATTTAACGAGCAGTACTTC
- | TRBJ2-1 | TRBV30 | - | CASTFQAGINEQFF | TGTGCCTCGACTTTCCAGGCGGGAATCAATGAGCAGTTCTTC
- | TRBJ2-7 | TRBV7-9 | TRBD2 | CASSPGASGSREQYF | TGTGCCAGCAGCCCGGGCGCTAGCGGGAGTCGTGAGCAGTACTTC
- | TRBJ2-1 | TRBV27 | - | CASSLRGHPPYNEQFF | TGTGCCAGCAGTCTCAGGGGCCACCCCCCCTACAATGAGCAGTTCTTC